This record looks at one T cell receptor beta chain sequence and its context. Its antigen is not identified. The protocol was immunoSEQ multiplex PCR, while the TCRdb copy is restricted to in-frame clones and leaves out a portion. This sample has a few million clones; about 94% occur once, and the top ten carry 0.1% to 0.15%. These data originate in a study of shared clonotypes between healthy human individuals. Study-wide points: Shared clonotypes: 4.5% to 6.5% naive CD4, under 4% naive CD8, 2.3% memory CD4, 0.4% to 0.5% memory CD8.

The germline CDR1 and CDR2 sequences are LGHNA and YNFKEQ. Trimming took 0 bases from V and 4 from J; bases not matched to a gene: 7. CDR3 size: 16 residues. The sample consisted of naive CD4+ T cells sorted from blood. Subset reported: CD45RA+ positively selected. The clonotype originates from a man aged 18 to 35 in good health. V usage is TRBV4-2 and J usage is TRBJ2-5; 8 bases align to TRBD2. CDR3 nucleotides: TGTGCCAGCAGCCAAGATTCAGGCGGGGGGAGAGAGACCCAGTACTTC. It codes for CASSQDSGGGRETQYF.